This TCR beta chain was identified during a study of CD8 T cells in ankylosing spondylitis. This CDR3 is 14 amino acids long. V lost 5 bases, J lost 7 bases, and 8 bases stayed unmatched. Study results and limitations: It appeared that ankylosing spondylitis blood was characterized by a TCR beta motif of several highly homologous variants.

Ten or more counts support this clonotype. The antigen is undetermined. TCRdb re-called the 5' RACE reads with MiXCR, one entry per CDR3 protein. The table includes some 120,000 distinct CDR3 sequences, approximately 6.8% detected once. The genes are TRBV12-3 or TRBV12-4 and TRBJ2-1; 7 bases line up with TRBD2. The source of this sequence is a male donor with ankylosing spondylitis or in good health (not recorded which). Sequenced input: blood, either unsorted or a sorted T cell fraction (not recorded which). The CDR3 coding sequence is TGTGCCAGCAGTCCAACCAAAGCGGGGAATGAGCAGTTCTTC. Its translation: CASSPTKAGNEQFF.